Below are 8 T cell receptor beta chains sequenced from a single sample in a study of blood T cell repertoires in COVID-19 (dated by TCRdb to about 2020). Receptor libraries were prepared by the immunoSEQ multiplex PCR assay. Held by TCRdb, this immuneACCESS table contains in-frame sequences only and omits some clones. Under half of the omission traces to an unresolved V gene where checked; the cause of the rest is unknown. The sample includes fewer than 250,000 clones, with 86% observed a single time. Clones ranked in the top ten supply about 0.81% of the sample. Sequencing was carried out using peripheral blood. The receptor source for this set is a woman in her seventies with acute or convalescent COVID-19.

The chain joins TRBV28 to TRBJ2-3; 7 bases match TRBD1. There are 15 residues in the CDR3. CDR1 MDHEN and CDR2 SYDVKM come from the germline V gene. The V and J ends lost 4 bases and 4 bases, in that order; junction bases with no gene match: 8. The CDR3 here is CASSSADRWADTQYF. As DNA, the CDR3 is TGTGCCAGCAGTTCAGCGGACAGGTGGGCAGATACGCAGTATTTT.

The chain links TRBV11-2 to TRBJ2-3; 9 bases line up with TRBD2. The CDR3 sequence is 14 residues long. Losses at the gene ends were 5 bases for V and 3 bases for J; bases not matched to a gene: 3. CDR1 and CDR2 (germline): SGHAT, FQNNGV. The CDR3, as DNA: TGTGCCAGCAGCCCAGGACTAGCGACAGATACGCAGTATTTT. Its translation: CASSPGLATDTQYF.

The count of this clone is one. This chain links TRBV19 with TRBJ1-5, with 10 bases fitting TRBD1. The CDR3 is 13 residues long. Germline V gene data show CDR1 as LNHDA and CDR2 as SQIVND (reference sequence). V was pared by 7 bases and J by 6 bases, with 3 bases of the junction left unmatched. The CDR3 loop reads CASMDRGGQPQHF. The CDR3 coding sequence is TGTGCCAGTATGGACAGGGGGGGTCAGCCCCAGCATTTT.

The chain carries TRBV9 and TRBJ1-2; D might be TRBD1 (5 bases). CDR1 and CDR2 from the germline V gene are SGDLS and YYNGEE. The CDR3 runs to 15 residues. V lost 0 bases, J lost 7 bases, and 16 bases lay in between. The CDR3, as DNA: TGTGCCAGCAGCGTAGGTAGGGGCCCCCTGAGTGGCTACACCTTC. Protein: CASSVGRGPLSGYTF.

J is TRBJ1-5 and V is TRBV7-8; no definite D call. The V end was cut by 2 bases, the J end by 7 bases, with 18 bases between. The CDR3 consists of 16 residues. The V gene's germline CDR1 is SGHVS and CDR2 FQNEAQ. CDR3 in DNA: TGTGCCAGCAGCTTAACCCCTCCACAAGCGAGCCAGCCCCAGCATTTT. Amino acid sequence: CASSLTPPQASQPQHF.

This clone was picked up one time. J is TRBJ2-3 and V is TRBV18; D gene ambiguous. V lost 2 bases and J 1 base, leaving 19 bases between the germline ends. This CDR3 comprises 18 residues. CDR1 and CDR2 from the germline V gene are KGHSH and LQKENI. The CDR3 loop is CASSPNILARGGTDTQYF. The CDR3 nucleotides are TGTGCCAGCTCACCAAACATACTCGCCCGCGGCGGCACAGATACGCAGTATTTT.

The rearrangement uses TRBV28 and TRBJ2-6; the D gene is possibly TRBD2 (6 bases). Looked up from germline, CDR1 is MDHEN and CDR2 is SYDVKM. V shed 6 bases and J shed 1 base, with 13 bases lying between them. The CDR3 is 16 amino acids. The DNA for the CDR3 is TGTGCCAGCAGCTCTACGGGGGAGTCTGGGGCCAACGTCCTGACTTTC. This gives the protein CASSSTGESGANVLTF.

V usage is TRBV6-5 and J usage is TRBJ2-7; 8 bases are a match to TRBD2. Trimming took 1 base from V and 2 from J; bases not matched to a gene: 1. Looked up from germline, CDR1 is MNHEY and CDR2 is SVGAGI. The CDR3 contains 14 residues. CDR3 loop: CASSYLAGTYEQYF. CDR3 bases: TGTGCCAGCAGTTACTTAGCGGGAACCTACGAGCAGTACTTC.